A single sample gave rise to the 6 T cell receptor beta chains below, sequenced in a study of shared clonotypes between healthy human individuals (TCRdb year 2020). Receptor libraries were prepared by the immunoSEQ multiplex PCR assay. TCRdb limited this immuneACCESS table to in-frame rearrangements with V and J called. A share of clones is missing; checked studies link under half to unresolved V genes, and the rest is unexplained. This sample is represented by 850,000 to 1,100,000 clones; 70% to 85% of them were singletons. The ten largest clonotypes hold over 0.8% of the sample. The sample was memory CD4+ T cells from PBMCs. In light of the paper, this sample's cell subset or site label describes: CD45RA-negative fraction. These receptors originate from a man younger than 30 in good health. Some clones in this sample may be carry-over from other donors' samples.

This clone was counted a few times. The rearrangement uses TRBV19 and TRBJ2-5; 9 bases are a match to TRBD2. There are 16 residues in the CDR3. Germline CDR1 LNHDA, CDR2 SQIVND (reference sequence). After removal of 5 bases from V and 4 bases from J, the junction contained 11 bases not matched to a gene. The CDR3 DNA is TGTGCCAGTAGTCCGTTAGGGCGGGAGGGCCGAGAGACCCAGTACTTC. Protein: CASSPLGREGRETQYF.

This rearrangement joins TRBV28 to TRBJ1-5; D unresolved. This CDR3 is 15 amino acids long. Germline V gives CDR1 MDHEN, CDR2 SYDVKM. V dropped 8 bases and J dropped 0 bases, with 14 bases sitting between them. In DNA, the CDR3 is TGTGCCAGCCGATTTACAGTCCCTAGCAATCAGCCCCAGCATTTT. This codes for CASRFTVPSNQPQHF.

The chain couples TRBV7-3 to TRBJ2-2; the D gene is possibly TRBD2 (5 bases). V lost 1 base and J lost 7, with 7 bases in between. Germline values: CDR1 SGHTA, CDR2 FQGTGA. This CDR3 is 13 amino acids long. In DNA form, the CDR3 reads TGTGCCAGCAGCTTAAACGAGGGCGGGGAGCTGTTTTTT. Translation: CASSLNEGGELFF.

This clone has ten or more counts. Different DNA sequences within this sample yield the same CDR3. The J gene is TRBJ1-5, the V gene TRBV6-5; D possibly corresponds to TRBD1 (5 bases). The V end lost 5 bases, the J end lost 6 bases, and 17 bases lay between the germline ends. CDR1 is MNHEY and CDR2 is SVGAGI in the germline V gene. This CDR3 has 15 amino acids. CDR3 loop: CASSPQWGGSQPQHF. CDR3 coding DNA: TGTGCCAGCAGTCCACAGTGGGGGGGGAGTCAGCCCCAGCATTTT.

The chain employs TRBV7-3 and TRBJ1-1, with D perhaps matching TRBD1 (5 bases). Germline V CDR1 and CDR2: SGHTA, FQGTGA. The CDR3 has 15 amino acids. The ends were cut back, 1 base at V and 4 bases at J, with 13 bases in the middle. CDR3 in DNA: TGTGCCAGCAGCTTAAACCCCGGGGCGCCCACTGAAGCTTTCTTT. As protein: CASSLNPGAPTEAFF.

Points on this clone: Other nucleotide sequences from this sample produce the same CDR3. V is TRBV18 and J is TRBJ2-7; TRBD2 matches 7 bases. Looked up from germline, CDR1 is KGHSH and CDR2 is LQKENI. V trimming: 0 bases; J trimming: 2 bases; junction bases outside the gene matches: 1. The CDR3 length is 14 residues. The DNA of the CDR3 is TGTGCCAGCTCACCACCGAGCGGGACCTACGAGCAGTACTTC. Protein: CASSPPSGTYEQYF.